This paragraph covers one T cell receptor beta chain sequence. As yet, its antigen is unknown. Assay used: immunoSEQ multiplex PCR; TCRdb lists only in-frame clones, some missing. Here the sample spans 95,000 to 150,000 clones, 90% to 96% being singletons. This entry is derived from a study of cytomegalovirus exposure and HLA in healthy donors. Overall study: Later analysis reported that the 120 validation repertoires shared the platform of the roughly 710 first-cohort repertoires. Study-wide results and caveats: Some TCR beta chains (about 180 of them) were listed as cytomegalovirus-associated. According to a subsequent analysis, TCR clusters identified in the first cohort showed a tendency to co-occur across the 100 to 150 validation repertoires. Some public TCRs appeared in many individuals, while most sequences were rare.

V lost 3 bases to trimming and J lost 3 bases; unmatched junction nucleotides: 4. The CDR3 runs 15 residues. Per the germline V gene, CDR1 is SGHRS and CDR2 is YFSETQ. This TCR derives from a man younger than 30 in good health and CMV-seronegative. Specimen: PBMCs. This chain joins TRBV5-1 and TRBJ2-3; 10 bases agree with TRBD1. The DNA for the CDR3 is TGCGCCAGCAGCTCCCCGGGACAGGGGACAGATACGCAGTATTTT. It yields the protein CASSSPGQGTDTQYF.